This T cell receptor (beta chain) was sequenced for a study of immune cell composition in non-small cell lung cancer (dated by TCRdb to the late 2010s). For context, the study as a whole: Histologic subtype was assigned using H&E plus p63, CK5, Napsin A and TTF-1 immunohistochemistry, mainly lung adenocarcinoma or squamous cell carcinoma. A handful of tumour specimens with TCR-beta data were rare histological subtypes and were excluded from the subtype comparisons. TCR-beta sequencing (Adaptive Biotechnologies) was performed on about 33 paired NSCLC tumour and non-adjacent lung specimens plus 26 tumour-only specimens. In supplementary cohort #1, which comprised more than eight lung adenocarcinoma cases, paired tumour/lung TCR-beta sequencing was performed and TIL populations were generated so that tumour reactivity could be assessed.

This clone has a handful of counts. Which antigen it targets is not known. Base qualities were left out, and no much larger clone turns up one base away. Normal lung samples were non-adjacent lung tissue taken as far from the tumour as possible, at least 3 cm away, from the same patient. Frozen aliquots of unsorted single-cell suspensions were used for genomic DNA extraction with the QIAamp DNA kit. Tissues were received within 2 hours of resection and were immediately processed into single-cell suspensions. Tissue was broken up mechanically, digested enzymatically with DNase I, collagenase I and hyaluronidase for under 35 minutes at 37 degrees C, and then filtered and RBC-lysed. What the work shows at the level of the full study, not this receptor alone: The reactivity cohort was only approximately 9 cases, and tumour-reactive clones were not shown to share sequences with the dominant in vivo tumour-associated clones. Across approximately nine adenocarcinoma cases, the maximal tumour-associated clone frequency showed a strong correlation with TIL tumour reactivity, but overall clonality showed no such correlation. Tumour-associated clones >0.5% occurred in nearly half of NSCLC cases: approximately 33% of adenocarcinomas versus 75% of squamous carcinomas. No significant correlation was found between smoking pack-years and tumour TCR-beta clonality.

A two-step multiplex PCR was used to amplify TCR-beta CDR3 regions from genomic DNA, and Illumina-compatible adaptors were added in the second step. As a commercial immunoSEQ service, TCR-beta immunosequencing was carried out on an Illumina platform. Regarding the original processing steps: Repertoires were summarised by productive clonality and by Top 10 Clones, defined as the percentage of T-cell templates derived from the ten most frequent sequences. Values of productive clonality ranged from 0 to 1, with a monoclonal population indicated by a value of 1. Sequences comprising at least 0.1% of tumour T-cell templates but absent from matched non-adjacent lung were defined as tumour-associated clones and were identified via log10 scatter plots. Student's t-tests were used for two-group comparisons, ANOVA was used for stages, and linear regression was used for relationships, with analyses conducted in GraphPad Prism7 and R. This immuneACCESS table, as held by TCRdb, lists in-frame sequences with V and J called but not all clones. Of the missing ones, under half trace to an unresolved V gene in checked studies; the others have no known cause. That table supplies the V and J calls and clone size; D and trimming were determined from the DNA. The sample records about 6,600 clones, 82% of which are singletons. Over 7.5% of the sample is in the top ten clones.

The germline V gene (reference sequence) sets CDR1 to SGHNT and CDR2 to YYREEE. The germline ends are 7 bases apart after V is trimmed by 2 bases and J by 10 bases. CDR3 length: 12 amino acids, cysteine to phenylalanine. Kept here is only the CDR3 DNA, which spans 36 bases and is read in frame from base 1. The rearrangement combines TRBV5-4 with TRBJ1-6, with the D gene not confidently named. Material for sequencing was non-adjacent lung tissue. This clonotype was obtained from a human donor with non-small cell lung cancer. The CDR3 protein is CASSLPGSPLHF. At the DNA level, the sequence is TGTGCCAGCAGCTTACCGGGGTCACCCCTCCACTTT.